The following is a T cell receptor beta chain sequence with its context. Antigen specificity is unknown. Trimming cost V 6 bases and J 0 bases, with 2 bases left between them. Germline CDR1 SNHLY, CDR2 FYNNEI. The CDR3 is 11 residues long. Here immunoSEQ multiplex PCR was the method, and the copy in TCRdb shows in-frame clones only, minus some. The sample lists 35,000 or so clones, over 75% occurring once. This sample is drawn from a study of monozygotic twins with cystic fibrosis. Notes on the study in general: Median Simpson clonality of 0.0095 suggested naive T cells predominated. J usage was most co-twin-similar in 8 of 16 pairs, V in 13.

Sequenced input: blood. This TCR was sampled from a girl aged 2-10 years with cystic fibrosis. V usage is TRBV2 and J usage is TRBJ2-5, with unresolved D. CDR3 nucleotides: TGTGCCAGCAGGGACCAAGAGACCCAGTACTTC. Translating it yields CASRDQETQYF.